The present TCR beta chain was sequenced within a study of cytomegalovirus exposure and HLA in healthy donors. TCRdb keeps only in-frame clones here, not all; method: immunoSEQ multiplex PCR. Here the sample spans about 110,000 clones, approximately 96% being singletons. CDR3 length: 15 amino acids. The V gene's germline CDR1 is MNHNY and CDR2 SVGAGI (reference sequence). V was clipped by 5 bases and J by 9 bases, with 20 bases between them. The gene calls are TRBV6-6 and TRBJ2-4, with a weak D call TRBD1 (8 bases). Sequencing was done on a sample of PBMCs. This receptor was obtained from a woman aged 18 to 35 in good health and CMV-seronegative. The CDR3 region is CASSPRGRGQAIQYF. DNA of the CDR3: TGTGCCAGCAGTCCGCGAGGGAGGGGACAGGCCATTCAGTACTTC.